This T cell receptor (beta chain) is drawn from a study of immune evolution from preneoplasia to lung adenocarcinoma. On the study more broadly: HLA loss of heterozygosity: roughly 6.4% AIS, less than 18% MIA, 30% to 35% ADC, none AAH.

Germline V gene lookup returns CDR1 SGHTA and CDR2 FQGNSA. With 5 bases removed from V and 1 base from J, the gap between germline ends came to 8 bases. The CDR3 extends over 13 amino acids. Produced via immunoSEQ multiplex PCR; TCRdb's table is partial and in-frame only. The top ten clones hold approximately 8.3% of a sample with approximately 8,600 clones, roughly 80% of them seen once. General observations from the study: From normal lung to invasive adenocarcinoma, top clone frequencies appeared to decrease.

Note on this clone: The antigen is undetermined.

This chain joins TRBV7-2 and TRBJ1-1; no clear D gene. Specimen: FFPE minimally invasive lung adenocarcinoma tissue. This clonotype was obtained from an older donor with lung adenocarcinoma. CDR3 residues: CASSPPRNTEAFF. For the CDR3, the DNA is TGTGCCAGCAGCCCCCCACGGAACACTGAAGCTTTCTTT.